The 13 T cell receptor beta chains below all came from one sample that was sequenced in a study of blood T cell repertoires in COVID-19. Assay: immunoSEQ multiplex PCR; the TCRdb copy retains only in-frame clones and omits some. Here the sample spans about 130,000 clones, roughly 88% being singletons. The sample was peripheral blood. All receptors derive from a human donor in a cohort sampled during active COVID-19.

The chain recombines TRBV6-2 or TRBV6-3 with TRBJ2-1, with 9 bases matching TRBD2. V shed 2 bases and J 7 bases; nucleotides not matched to a gene: 6. This CDR3 is built from 15 residues. Germline V CDR1 and CDR2: MNHEY, SVGEGT. CDR3 protein: CASSYEAGGLNEQFF. DNA of the CDR3: TGTGCCAGCAGTTACGAGGCGGGAGGGCTTAATGAGCAGTTCTTC.

Only one count was recorded for this clone. V usage is TRBV9 and J usage is TRBJ1-1, with a possible D match to TRBD1 (6 bases). The CDR3 extends over 17 amino acids. The germline gives CDR1 SGDLS, CDR2 YYNGEE. The V and J ends lost 6 bases and 0 bases respectively, with 21 bases between them. The CDR3 DNA reads TGTGCCAGCACCCTCCTCTCGGGGGAGGGGGTGAACACTGAAGCTTTCTTT. Residues: CASTLLSGEGVNTEAFF. The complete variable domain, with remaining parts taken from reference TRBV9 and TRBJ1-1, reads DSGVTQTPKHLITATGQRVTLRCSPRSGDLSVYWYQQSLDQGLQFLIQYYNGEERAKGNILERFSAQQFPDLHSELNLSSLELGDSALYFCASTLLSGEGVNTEAFFGQGTRLTVV.

The rearrangement links TRBV28 to TRBJ1-1; D ambiguous. The CDR3 has 15 residues. The ends were cut back, 6 bases at V and 3 bases at J, with 17 bases in the middle. The V gene's germline CDR1 is MDHEN and CDR2 SYDVKM. The CDR3 protein is CASRTARNLDTEAFF. For the CDR3, the DNA is TGTGCCAGCAGGACTGCTAGAAACCTCGACACTGAAGCTTTCTTT.

The chain recombines TRBV28 with TRBJ2-7; 9 nucleotides align to TRBD2. CDR3 size: 15 residues. The germline V gene encodes CDR1 MDHEN and CDR2 SYDVKM. Trimming at V came to 3 bases and at J to 4 bases, leaving 7 bases not matched to a gene. The CDR3 DNA reads as TGTGCCAGCAGTTTTCGATCGGCGGGAGGGTACGAGCAGTACTTC. Its translation is CASSFRSAGGYEQYF.

The table lists this clone with a count of one. CDR3: CASSLARAYEQYF. CDR3 DNA: TGTGCCAGCAGCTTAGCGAGAGCCTACGAGCAGTACTTC. The rearrangement uses TRBV7-2 and TRBJ2-7; D gene ambiguous. Germline CDR1 reads SGHTA; CDR2 reads FQGNSA. V was shortened by 0 bases and J by 2 bases, with 5 bases between the two germline ends. The CDR3 totals 13 residues.

This chain links TRBV5-1 with TRBJ2-7, with D hard to call. This CDR3 has 14 amino acids. Germline assignment: CDR1 SGHRS and CDR2 YFSETQ. V gave up 0 bases and J gave up 6 bases, with 13 bases separating them. Here the CDR3 reads CASSLDLPEREQYF. CDR3 nucleotides: TGCGCCAGCAGCTTGGACCTCCCGGAGCGCGAGCAGTACTTC.

This chain links TRBV19 with TRBJ2-1; the match to TRBD2 covers 10 bases. V lost 5 bases, J lost 5 bases, and 6 bases stayed unmatched. The CDR3 spans 15 residues. Germline V lookup: CDR1 LNHDA, CDR2 SQIVND (reference sequence). CDR3 sequence reads: CASSWGLAINNEQFF. For the CDR3, the DNA is TGTGCCAGTAGTTGGGGACTAGCGATCAACAATGAGCAGTTCTTC.

This clone was recorded a few times. J is TRBJ1-6 and V is TRBV4-1, with D uncertain. V was cut by 0 bases and J by 5 bases, with 11 bases left in between. The CDR3 contains 16 residues. The germline gives CDR1 MGHRA, CDR2 YSYEKL. The CDR3 sequence is CASSQDGTANNSPLHF. The CDR3 region has the DNA TGCGCCAGCAGCCAAGATGGAACAGCTAATAATTCACCCCTCCACTTT.

CDR3 amino acids: CASSAPRGSFYNEQFF. The DNA of the CDR3 is TGCGCCAGCAGCGCCCCCCGCGGTTCCTTCTACAATGAGCAGTTCTTC. The genes are TRBV4-1 and TRBJ2-1; no reliable D call. Germline CDR1 and CDR2: MGHRA and YSYEKL. V lost 5 bases and J lost 3, with 17 bases in between. This CDR3 region has 16 residues.

This sequence joins TRBV27 and TRBJ2-7, with unresolved D. The CDR3 length is 16 residues. Between the trimmed V and J ends, which lost 4 bases and 6 bases, there was a span of 22 bases. Germline V gives CDR1 MNHEY, CDR2 SMNVEV (reference sequence). This CDR3 is CASSSISRIGLREQYF. CDR3 coding DNA: TGTGCCAGCAGTTCGATCAGCAGGATTGGCTTGCGCGAGCAGTACTTC.

V usage is TRBV6-6 and J usage is TRBJ2-1; 16 bases are shared with TRBD2. The CDR3 totals 17 residues. Germline V CDR1 and CDR2: MNHNY, SVGAGI (reference sequence). Trimming at V came to 5 bases and at J to 8 bases, leaving 9 bases not matched to a gene. The CDR3 reads CASSQGTSGRVGDEQFF. The DNA of the CDR3 is TGTGCCAGCAGTCAGGGGACTAGCGGGAGGGTAGGAGATGAGCAGTTCTTC.

The CDR3 region is CSASPGSGGSGYTF. The CDR3 bases are TGCAGTGCTAGTCCAGGTTCAGGGGGCAGTGGCTACACCTTC. The chain has TRBV20-1 and TRBJ1-2, with 8 bases fitting TRBD1. Germline-derived CDR1 and CDR2 are DFQATT and SNEGSKA (reference sequence). V shed 3 bases and J 7 bases; nucleotides not matched to a gene: 10. The CDR3 is 14 residues long.

This clone was seen a handful of times. The chain uses TRBV20-1 and TRBJ2-7; TRBD2 aligns across 8 bases. With V trimmed by 3 bases and J by 6 bases, 1 base remained unmatched. This CDR3 has 11 amino acids. Germline V gene lookup returns CDR1 DFQATT and CDR2 SNEGSKA (reference sequence). In DNA form, the CDR3 reads TGCAGTGCTAGGAGCGGGAGCGAGCAGTACTTC. Amino acids: CSARSGSEQYF.